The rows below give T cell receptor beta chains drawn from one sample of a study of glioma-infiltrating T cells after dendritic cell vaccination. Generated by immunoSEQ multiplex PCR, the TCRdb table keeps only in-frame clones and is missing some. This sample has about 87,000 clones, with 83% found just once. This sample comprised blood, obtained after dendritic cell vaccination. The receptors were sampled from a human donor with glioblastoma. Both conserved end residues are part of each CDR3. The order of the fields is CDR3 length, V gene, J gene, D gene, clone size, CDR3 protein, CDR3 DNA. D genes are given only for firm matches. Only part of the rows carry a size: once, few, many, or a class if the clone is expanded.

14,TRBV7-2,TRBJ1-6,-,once,CASSLVQYNSPLHF,TGTGCCAGCAGCTTAGTACAGTATAATTCACCCCTCCACTTT
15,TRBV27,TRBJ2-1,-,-,CASSTPSGTYNEQFF,TGTGCCAGCAGTACACCCTCCGGGACTTACAATGAGCAGTTCTTC
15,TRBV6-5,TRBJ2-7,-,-,CASSYSQVQLNEQYF,TGTGCCAGCAGTTACTCGCAGGTGCAGTTGAACGAGCAGTACTTC
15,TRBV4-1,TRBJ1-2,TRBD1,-,CASRRDRDPFYGYTF,TGCGCCAGCAGGCGGGACAGGGATCCTTTCTATGGCTACACCTTC
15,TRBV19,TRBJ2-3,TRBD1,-,CASSVDRDRTDTQYF,TGTGCCAGTAGTGTCGACAGGGATAGGACAGATACGCAGTATTTT
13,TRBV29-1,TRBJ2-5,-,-,CSVNEGGGETQYF,TGCAGCGTTAATGAGGGGGGGGGAGAGACCCAGTACTTC
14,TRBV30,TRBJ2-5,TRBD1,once,CAWSPGDSQETQYF,TGTGCCTGGAGTCCTGGGGACAGCCAAGAGACCCAGTACTTC
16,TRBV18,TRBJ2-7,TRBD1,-,CASSPNLQGGKDEQYF,TGTGCCAGCTCACCCAACCTACAGGGGGGAAAGGACGAGCAGTACTTC
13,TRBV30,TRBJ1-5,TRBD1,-,CAWSLRGDQPQHF,TGTGCCTGGAGTCTCAGGGGGGATCAGCCCCAGCATTTT
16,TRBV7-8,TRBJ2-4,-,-,CASSLAPELAKNIQYF,TGTGCCAGCAGCTTAGCGCCAGAATTAGCCAAAAACATTCAGTACTTC
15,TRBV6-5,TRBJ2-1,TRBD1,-,CASANTGADYNEQFF,TGTGCCAGCGCTAATACAGGGGCTGACTACAATGAGCAGTTCTTC
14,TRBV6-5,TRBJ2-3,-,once,CASSIDLNTDTQYF,TGTGCCAGCAGTATCGACTTGAACACAGATACGCAGTATTTT
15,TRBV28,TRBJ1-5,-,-,CASSLLSRDDQPQHF,TGTGCCAGCAGTTTATTGTCCAGGGATGATCAGCCCCAGCATTTT
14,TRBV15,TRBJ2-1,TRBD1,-,CATSRGQIYNEQFF,TGTGCCACCAGCAGGGGACAGATCTACAATGAGCAGTTCTTC
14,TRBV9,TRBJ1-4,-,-,CASSSAREGEKLFF,TGTGCCAGCAGCTCGGCCAGGGAGGGTGAAAAACTGTTTTTT
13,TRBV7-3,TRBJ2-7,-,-,CASSLTANYEQYF,TGTGCCAGCAGCTTAACAGCGAACTACGAGCAGTACTTC
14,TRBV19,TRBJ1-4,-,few,CASSPTGTNEKLFF,TGTGCCAGTAGCCCCACAGGGACTAATGAAAAACTGTTTTTT
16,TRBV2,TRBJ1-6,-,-,CASSTRGSEDNSPLHF,TGTGCCAGCAGTACCCGCGGATCCGAGGATAATTCACCCCTCCACTTT
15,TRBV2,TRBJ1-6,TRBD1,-,CASNIQGEKNSPLHF,TGTGCCAGCAATATTCAGGGGGAGAAAAATTCACCCCTCCACTTT
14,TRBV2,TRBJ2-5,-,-,CASRGDRNEETQYF,TGTGCCAGCAGGGGAGACAGGAATGAAGAGACCCAGTACTTC
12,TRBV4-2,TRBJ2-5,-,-,CASSQDLGAPNF,TGTGCCAGCAGCCAAGATCTGGGGGCTCCCAACTTC
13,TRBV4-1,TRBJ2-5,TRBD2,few,CASSPPGGETQYF,TGCGCCAGCAGCCCCCCGGGGGGAGAGACCCAGTACTTC
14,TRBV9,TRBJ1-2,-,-,CASSPTLTNYGYTF,TGTGCCAGCAGCCCTACCTTAACTAACTATGGCTACACCTTC
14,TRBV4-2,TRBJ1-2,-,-,CASSQERGIYGYTF,TGTGCCAGCAGCCAAGAGAGGGGGATCTATGGCTACACCTTC
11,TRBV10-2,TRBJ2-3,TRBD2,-,CASRTSGAQYF,TGCGCCAGCAGGACTAGCGGGGCGCAGTATTTT
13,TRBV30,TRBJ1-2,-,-,CAWLSRDPYGYTF,TGTGCCTGGCTATCCAGGGATCCCTATGGCTACACCTTC
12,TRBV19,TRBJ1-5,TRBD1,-,CASIQGTEPQHF,TGTGCCAGTATACAGGGGACGGAGCCCCAGCATTTT
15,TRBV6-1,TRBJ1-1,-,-,CASSVGWTVNTEAFF,TGTGCCAGCAGCGTCGGATGGACAGTGAACACTGAAGCTTTCTTT
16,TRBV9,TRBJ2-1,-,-,CASSVGQGGSYNEQFF,TGTGCCAGCAGCGTAGGGCAGGGGGGCTCCTACAATGAGCAGTTCTTC
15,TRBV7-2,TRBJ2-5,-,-,CASSFLLGAGETQYF,TGTGCCAGCAGCTTTCTACTGGGGGCAGGAGAGACCCAGTACTTC
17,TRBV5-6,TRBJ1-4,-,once,CASTLYDRQSTNEKLFF,TGTGCCAGCACCTTATATGACAGGCAATCAACTAATGAAAAACTGTTTTTT
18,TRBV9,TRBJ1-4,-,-,CASSVGLDSTGLNEKLFF,TGTGCCAGCAGCGTAGGTCTTGATTCGACAGGCCTTAATGAAAAACTGTTTTTT
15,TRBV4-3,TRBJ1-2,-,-,CASSQDRGEGYGYTF,TGCGCCAGCAGCCAAGATCGCGGGGAAGGCTATGGCTACACCTTC
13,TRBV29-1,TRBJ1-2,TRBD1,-,CSVEGQGANGYTF,TGCAGCGTTGAGGGGCAGGGGGCGAATGGCTACACCTTC
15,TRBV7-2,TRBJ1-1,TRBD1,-,CASSSGQGVFAEAFF,TGTGCCAGCAGCTCTGGACAGGGGGTTTTCGCTGAAGCTTTCTTT
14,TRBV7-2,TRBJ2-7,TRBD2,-,CASMPGGVPYEQYF,TGTGCCAGCATGCCGGGAGGGGTACCCTACGAGCAGTACTTC
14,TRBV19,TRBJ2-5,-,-,CASSISSGVETQYF,TGTGCCAGTAGTATTTCGTCAGGGGTGGAGACCCAGTACTTC
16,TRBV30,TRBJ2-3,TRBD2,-,CAWSGSSGVDLYTQYF,TGTGCCTGGAGTGGATCTAGCGGGGTAGATCTATATACGCAGTATTTT
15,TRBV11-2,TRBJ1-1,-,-,CASSLGPVRSTEAFF,TGTGCCAGCAGCTTAGGTCCCGTTCGGAGCACTGAAGCTTTCTTT
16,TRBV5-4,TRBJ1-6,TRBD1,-,CASSQVMGQGNSPLHF,TGTGCCAGCAGCCAGGTCATGGGACAGGGCAATTCACCCCTCCACTTT
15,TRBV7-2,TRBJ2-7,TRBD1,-,CASSFNAGGYYEQYF,TGTGCCAGCAGCTTTAATGCAGGGGGCTACTACGAGCAGTACTTC
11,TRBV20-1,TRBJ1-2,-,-,CSARGGVGYTF,TGCAGTGCTAGGGGAGGGGTCGGCTACACCTTC
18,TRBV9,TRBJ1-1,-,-,CASSSGTGSVPRNTEAFF,TGTGCCAGCAGCTCCGGAACAGGATCCGTTCCAAGGAACACTGAAGCTTTCTTT
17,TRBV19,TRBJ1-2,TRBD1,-,CASMLRQGTSENYGYTF,TGTGCCAGTATGCTAAGACAGGGGACTTCCGAAAACTATGGCTACACCTTC
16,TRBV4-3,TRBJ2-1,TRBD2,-,CASSQDSGGANNEQFF,TGCGCCAGCAGCCAAGATAGCGGGGGGGCCAACAATGAGCAGTTCTTC
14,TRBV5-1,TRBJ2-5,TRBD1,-,CASSVSGTAETQYF,TGCGCCAGCAGCGTTTCCGGGACAGCAGAGACCCAGTACTTC
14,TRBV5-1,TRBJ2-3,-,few,CASSLGSIADTQYF,TGCGCCAGCAGCTTAGGTAGCATCGCAGATACGCAGTATTTT
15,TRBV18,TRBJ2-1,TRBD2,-,CASSPGLAGYNEQFF,TGTGCCAGCTCACCAGGACTAGCGGGGTACAATGAGCAGTTCTTC
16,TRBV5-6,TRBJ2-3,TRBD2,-,CASSQYLAGSTDTQYF,TGTGCCAGCAGCCAGTATCTAGCGGGGAGCACAGATACGCAGTATTTT
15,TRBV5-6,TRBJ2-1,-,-,CASSWAGGTFDEQFF,TGTGCCAGCAGCTGGGCTGGGGGGACTTTCGATGAGCAGTTCTTC